The 15 T cell receptor beta chains below come from one sample, sequenced in a study of blood T cell repertoires in COVID-19. Clones were sequenced by immunoSEQ multiplex PCR, and TCRdb holds only the in-frame ones, with some missing. The table shows tens of thousands of clones, with under 90% occurring only once. The sample comprised peripheral blood. The receptors shown here come from a man in his forties or fifties with COVID-19, enrolled during active disease.

This clone has only a few counts. Other DNA variants within this sample encode the same CDR3. The rearrangement uses TRBV4-2 and TRBJ1-1; D ambiguous. The CDR3 is made up of 13 amino acids. CDR1 is LGHNA, CDR2 YNFKEQ, per germline. Trimming shortened V by 0 bases and J by 3 bases, and 5 bases separated the two germline ends. The CDR3 region has the DNA TGTGCCAGCAGCCAAGATAGAGACACTGAAGCTTTCTTT. Amino acids: CASSQDRDTEAFF.

The J gene is TRBJ2-5, the V gene TRBV2, with D possibly TRBD1 on 5 matching bases. CDR3 length equals 13 residues. V was trimmed by 4 bases and J by 4 bases, leaving 10 bases between them. Germline CDR1 reads SNHLY; CDR2 reads FYNNEI. The CDR3 protein is CASSARGGETQYF. The CDR3 DNA reads TGTGCCAGCAGTGCAAGGGGCGGAGAGACCCAGTACTTC.

The chain has TRBV2 and TRBJ1-3, with TRBD1 as a possible D gene (6 bases). Germline assignment: CDR1 SNHLY and CDR2 FYNNEI. The CDR3 is 14 amino acids. V lost 6 bases, J lost 0 bases, and 9 bases lay in between. DNA of the CDR3: TGTGCCAGCAGGGACAGATTCTCTGGAAACACCATATATTTT. It yields the protein CASRDRFSGNTIYF.

The chain combines TRBV30 with TRBJ2-5, with TRBD2 matching over 7 bases. V shed 2 bases, J shed 5 bases, and the junction held 8 bases outside the gene matches. From germline, CDR1 is GTSNPN and CDR2 SVGIG (reference sequence). The CDR3 has 14 residues. The CDR3 nucleotides read TGTGCCTGGAGTCGCGGGGCGGGGGAGGAGACCCAGTACTTC. This gives the protein CAWSRGAGEETQYF.

V is TRBV21-1 and J is TRBJ2-5; TRBD2 reflects the table's D call only, with no check against the DNA. TRBV21-1 is shown as a pseudogene. The CDR3 length is 17 residues. The CDR3 is CASSKVGGGGYGETQYF. The CDR3 DNA reads as TGTGCCAGCAGCAAAGTTGGGGGGGGCGGTTATGGAGAGACCCAGTACTTC.

V is TRBV3-1 (or the pseudogene TRBV3-2) and J is TRBJ1-6; D not certain. Trimming left V 4 bases short and J 7 bases short, with 17 bases between. This CDR3 has 16 amino acids. The V gene's germline CDR1 is LGHDT and CDR2 YNNKEL (reference sequence). CDR3 sequence: CASSRDAYARNSPLHF. The CDR3 region has the DNA TGTGCCAGCAGCCGAGACGCGTACGCGAGAAATTCACCCCTCCACTTT.

V gene TRBV1 combines with J gene TRBJ1-5. TRBV1 is recorded as a pseudogene. The CDR3 runs 15 residues. The CDR3 region has the DNA TGCACCAGCAGAAAGGAAAGGAGTAGCAATCAGCCCCAGCATTTT. This codes for CTSRKERSSNQPQHF.

This clone was seen once. This chain links TRBV10-1 with TRBJ1-1; the match to TRBD1 covers 10 bases. The CDR3 is made up of 14 amino acids. The trim removed 1 base at V and 8 bases at J, leaving 4 bases unmatched. Germline V lookup: CDR1 WNHNN, CDR2 SYGVQD (reference sequence). CDR3 coding DNA: TGCGCCAGCAGTGAGTTGACAGGGGGCGCCGAAGCTTTCTTT. It specifies CASSELTGGAEAFF.

This sequence joins TRBV7-6 and TRBJ2-5, with 7 bases that match TRBD2. Germline CDR1 reads SGHVS; CDR2 reads FNYEAQ. The J segment lost 2 bases and the V segment lost 1 base, leaving 7 bases of the junction unmatched. This CDR3 comprises 16 residues. CDR3 bases: TGTGCCAGCAGCTTAGTTGGCGGGGGTTGGCAAGAGACCCAGTACTTC. Protein sequence: CASSLVGGGWQETQYF.

The sample holds a few counts of this clone. The rearrangement uses TRBV19 and TRBJ1-6; no clear D gene. There are 12 residues in the CDR3. Germline V gives CDR1 LNHDA, CDR2 SQIVND (reference sequence). Trimming took off 9 bases at V and 10 bases at J, with 13 bases between the two ends. CDR3 nucleotides: TGTGCCAGCCGAAGCGAGAAGTCACCCCTCCACTTT. Protein: CASRSEKSPLHF.

This clone was found once. The chain combines TRBV3-1 (or the pseudogene TRBV3-2) with TRBJ1-5; D gene uncertain. The CDR3 loop spans 13 amino acids. The germline gives CDR1 LGHDT, CDR2 YNNKEL (reference sequence). V was pared by 0 bases and J by 7 bases, with 7 bases between. In DNA form, the CDR3 reads TGTGCCAGCAGCCAAGAGGCGGGGCAGCCCCAGCATTTT. It codes for CASSQEAGQPQHF.

The chain joins TRBV4-3 to TRBJ2-1; D is perhaps TRBD1 (6 bases). Germline assignment: CDR1 LGHNA and CDR2 YSLEER. The CDR3 has 14 amino acids. Trimming cost V 5 bases and J 5 bases, with 13 bases left between them. The CDR3 loop is CASSKWDTDNEQFF. The CDR3 nucleotides are TGCGCCAGCAGCAAATGGGACACCGACAATGAGCAGTTCTTC.

The chain employs TRBV9 and TRBJ1-3; TRBD1 matches 7 bases. V shed 7 bases, J shed 0 bases, and the junction held 10 bases outside the gene matches. Germline assignment: CDR1 SGDLS and CDR2 YYNGEE. The CDR3 length is 16 residues. The CDR3 loop is CASSRDRGPSGNTIYF. In DNA form, the CDR3 reads TGTGCCAGCTCCCGGGACAGAGGACCCTCTGGAAACACCATATATTTT.

The chain links TRBV28 to TRBJ2-7, with D perhaps matching TRBD1 (5 bases). Looked up from germline, CDR1 is MDHEN and CDR2 is SYDVKM. This CDR3 spans 13 amino acids. Trimming removed 4 bases at V and 4 bases at J, with 11 bases between. The CDR3 region is CASSSPQGYEQYF. The CDR3 DNA follows: TGTGCCAGCAGTTCGCCTCAGGGTTACGAGCAGTACTTC. Supplemented by reference TRBV28 and TRBJ2-7, the full variable domain reads DVKVTQSSRYLVKRTGEKVFLECVQDMDHENMFWYRQDPGLGLRLIYFSYDVKMKEKGDIPEGYSVSREKKERFSLILESASTNQTSMYLCASSSPQGYEQYFGPGTRLTVT.

In its sample, this clone was seen once. This chain links TRBV3-1 (or the pseudogene TRBV3-2) with TRBJ1-2, with D perhaps matching TRBD1 (5 bases). This CDR3 has 14 residues. V was clipped by 0 bases and J by 8 bases, with 13 bases between them. Germline values: CDR1 LGHDT, CDR2 YNNKEL (reference sequence). The CDR3 DNA reads TGTGCCAGCAGCCAAGAAGGTTCGGGGGACGGCTACACCTTC. It yields the protein CASSQEGSGDGYTF.